What follows are 7 T cell receptor beta chains derived from one specimen sequenced in a study of blood T cell repertoires in COVID-19 (dated by TCRdb to the early 2020s). The library was produced with the immunoSEQ multiplex PCR assay. The clones in this table, taken by TCRdb from immuneACCESS, are in-frame only. Not every clone is retained; where verified, under half of the shortfall comes from an unresolved V gene, and the cause of the rest is unknown. Recorded for this sample are about 24,000 clones; roughly nine tenths of them occurred a single time. 25% to 30% of the sample is in the top ten clones. Specimen: peripheral blood. These receptors were taken from a man aged 65-85 years with COVID-19, enrolled during active disease.

This sequence joins TRBV18 and TRBJ1-6; tentative D call: TRBD1 (5 bases). Germline CDR1 is KGHSH and CDR2 is LQKENI. The CDR3 runs to 13 residues. V dropped 4 bases and J dropped 8 bases, with 9 bases sitting between them. The CDR3 sequence is CASSLQDHSPLHF. The DNA of the CDR3 is TGTGCCAGCTCACTACAGGATCATTCACCCCTCCACTTT. Full variable domain (rest looked up from reference TRBV18 and TRBJ1-6): NAGVMQNPRHLVRRRGQEARLRCSPMKGHSHVYWYRQLPEEGLKFMVYLQKENIIDESGMPKERFSAEFPKEGPSILRIQQVVRGDSAAYFCASSLQDHSPLHFGNGTRLTVT.

V usage is TRBV18 and J usage is TRBJ2-7; tentatively, D is TRBD2 (5 bases). V shed 10 bases and J shed 4 bases, with 20 bases lying between them. Germline values: CDR1 KGHSH, CDR2 LQKENI. This CDR3 region has 14 residues. CDR3 in DNA: TGTGCCACCAAGCGATACGGGAATCAATACGAGCAGTACTTC. This sequence encodes CATKRYGNQYEQYF.

This clone is judged medium-sized. The chain carries TRBV15 and TRBJ1-3, with 9 bases aligning to TRBD1. The V gene's germline CDR1 is LNHNV and CDR2 YYDKDF (reference sequence). The CDR3 is 14 amino acids. Trimming removed 11 bases from V and 2 bases from J; junction bases left unmatched: 7. CDR3 residues: CAVGQGIAGNTIYF. As DNA, the CDR3 is TGTGCCGTCGGACAGGGGATAGCTGGAAACACCATATATTTT. The variable domain in full, with the rest retrieved from reference TRBV15 and TRBJ1-3, is DAMVIQNPRYQVTQFGKPVTLSCSQTLNHNVMYWYQQKSSQAPKLLFHYYDKDFNNEADTPDNFQSRRPNTSFCFLDIRSPGLGDTAMYLCAVGQGIAGNTIYFGEGSWLTVV.

The chain combines TRBV4-2 with TRBJ1-5; unclear D gene. Germline lookup yields CDR1 LGHNA and CDR2 YNFKEQ. This CDR3 comprises 17 residues. Trimming took off 6 bases at V and 0 bases at J, with 18 bases between the two ends. The CDR3 region is CASSPSDSSYSNQPQHF. CDR3 DNA sequence: TGTGCCAGCAGTCCAAGTGATAGCTCCTATAGCAATCAGCCCCAGCATTTT.

The chain recombines TRBV18 with TRBJ1-1; D is undetermined. This CDR3 spans 15 amino acids. Germline-derived CDR1 and CDR2 are KGHSH and LQKENI. The V end was cut by 3 bases, the J end by 1 base, with 12 bases between. CDR3 nucleotides: TGTGCCAGCTCACCCGGAGGGCGCGGGAACACTGAAGCTTTCTTT. Amino acid sequence: CASSPGGRGNTEAFF.

The chain uses TRBV19 and TRBJ1-1; D possibly corresponds to TRBD1 (6 bases). V was trimmed by 3 bases and J by 6 bases, leaving 11 bases between them. The CDR3 length is 13 residues. Germline-derived CDR1 and CDR2 are LNHDA and SQIVND (reference sequence). This CDR3 is CASSIGQIPEAFF. The CDR3 coding sequence is TGTGCCAGTAGTATCGGACAGATCCCTGAAGCTTTCTTT.

The chain combines TRBV6-4 with TRBJ1-1; D remains unclear. The CDR3 covers 13 residues. Looked up from germline, CDR1 is MRHNA and CDR2 is SNTAGT. V was shortened by 4 bases and J by 0 bases, with 6 bases between the two germline ends. The CDR3 nucleotides read TGTGCCAGCAGTGTGGCGGTGAACACTGAAGCTTTCTTT. It encodes CASSVAVNTEAFF.